These T cell receptor beta chains were read from a single sample in a study of blood T cell repertoires in COVID-19. Produced via immunoSEQ multiplex PCR; TCRdb's table is partial and in-frame only. Counted here are approximately 220,000 clones, 81% occurring once; the ten biggest clones make up around 8%. The sequencing sample was made of peripheral blood. The receptors derive from a woman older than 75 with acute or convalescent COVID-19. CDR3s include the opening cysteine and the closing phenylalanine or tryptophan. The D gene is left open where the match is weak. Clone size is not always given. Where it is, it says once, few, many or a class for expanded clones.

V gene	clone size	CDR3 length	J gene	D gene	CDR3 DNA	CDR3 protein
TRBV19	NA	14	TRBJ1-2	NA	TGTGCCAGCCTCCGTGCCCCCTCGGACTATGGCTACACCTTC	CASLRAPSDYGYTF
TRBV6-4	NA	14	TRBJ1-6	TRBD1	TGTGCCAGCAGGGGGACAGGGGGGGACGGTACCCTCCACTTT	CASRGTGGDGTLHF
TRBV7-3	few	16	TRBJ2-1	TRBD2	TGTGCCAGCAGCCGCGTTTCTAGCGGCTCCTACAATGAGCAGTTCTTC	CASSRVSSGSYNEQFF
TRBV2	NA	15	TRBJ2-5	TRBD2	TGTGCCAGCAGTGGAGGCTTGGCGGGGGGAGAGACCCAGTACTTC	CASSGGLAGGETQYF
TRBV7-2	NA	13	TRBJ2-2	NA	TGTGCCAGCAGCCGCCCGGGGGCCGGGGAGCTGTTTTTT	CASSRPGAGELFF
TRBV12-3/TRBV12-4	NA	13	TRBJ1-6	NA	TGTGCCAGCACTATAACAGGGAATTCACCCCTCCACTTT	CASTITGNSPLHF
TRBV5-5	NA	15	TRBJ1-5	NA	TGTGCCAGCAGCTTGCAGGGGTGGGTAGGACAGCCCCAGCATTTT	CASSLQGWVGQPQHF
TRBV30	NA	13	TRBJ1-6	TRBD1	TGTGCCTGGAGTGGACAGGGTGATTCACCCCTCCACTTT	CAWSGQGDSPLHF
TRBV7-2	NA	15	TRBJ2-1	NA	TGTGCCAGCAGCACAACCGGGACACCTTACAATGAGCAGTTCTTC	CASSTTGTPYNEQFF
TRBV2	NA	15	TRBJ1-5	TRBD1	TGTGCCAGCGGCGTCGACAGGGGGGAAACTCAGCCCCAGCATTTT	CASGVDRGETQPQHF
TRBV6-5	once	15	TRBJ1-5	TRBD1	TGTGCCAGCAGCTCGGGACAGCAAGTCAATCAGCCCCAGCATTTT	CASSSGQQVNQPQHF